What follows are 18 T cell receptor beta chains derived from one specimen sequenced in a study of identical twins. One entry per CDR3 protein results from TCRdb running MiXCR on the 5' RACE reads. This sample has 210,000 or so distinct CDR3 sequences, with about a sixth found just once. In addition, the sample was reused for a study of T cells expressing NK-cell markers.

The sample comprised CD8+ T cells sorted from blood. The source is a woman between 18 and 29 years old in good health.

The sample holds a few counts of this clonotype. The chain joins TRBV12-3 or TRBV12-4 to TRBJ1-2, with TRBD1 matching over 7 bases. The CDR3 length is 11 residues. The V segment lost 6 bases and the J segment 11 bases; nucleotides outside the gene matches: 6. CDR3 region: CASRTGIRYTF. DNA for the CDR3: TGTGCCAGCAGGACAGGGATAAGGTACACCTTC.

This clonotype was detected a few times. The rearrangement links TRBV28 to TRBJ2-1, with 8 bases that match TRBD1. This CDR3 comprises 11 residues. V lost 3 bases to trimming and J lost 15 bases; unmatched junction nucleotides: 4. Germline assignment: CDR1 MDHEN and CDR2 SYDVKM. DNA for the CDR3: TGTGCCAGCAGTTTTTGGCAGGGGGCGTTCTTC. Translated, it gives CASSFWQGAFF. The variable domain in full, with the rest retrieved from reference TRBV28 and TRBJ2-1, is DVKVTQSSRYLVKRTGEKVFLECVQDMDHENMFWYRQDPGLGLRLIYFSYDVKMKEKGDIPEGYSVSREKKERFSLILESASTNQTSMYLCASSFWQGAFFGPGTRLTVL.

This sequence joins TRBV7-6 and TRBJ1-2; D may be TRBD1 (5 bases). The CDR3 length is 13 residues. V dropped 3 bases and J dropped 6 bases, with 11 bases sitting between them. In germline, CDR1 is SGHVS, CDR2 FNYEAQ. CDR3 sequence (DNA): TGTGCCAGCAGCTTCGGGACGGCCAATGGCTACACCTTC. Its protein product is CASSFGTANGYTF.

The gene calls are TRBV18 and TRBJ2-7; TRBD2 is a possible D gene (6 bases). The germline gives CDR1 KGHSH, CDR2 LQKENI. The CDR3 is 14 amino acids. Trimming pared 5 bases from V and 2 bases from J, leaving 13 bases between. CDR3 loop: CASSSPGLPYEQYF. As DNA, the CDR3 is TGTGCCAGCTCATCTCCGGGACTTCCCTACGAGCAGTACTTC.

This clonotype was observed once. The genes are TRBV20-1 and TRBJ2-2, with 7 bases aligning to TRBD1. The germline V gene has CDR1 DFQATT and CDR2 SNEGSKA (reference sequence). The trim removed 7 bases at V and 0 bases at J, leaving 2 bases unmatched. The CDR3 consists of 13 residues. The CDR3 nucleotides read TGCAGTGGACAGGGACCGAACACCGGGGAGCTGTTTTTT. Translation gives CSGQGPNTGELFF.

This clonotype occurred a few times. CDR3 loop: CASGAYYGYTF. The CDR3 DNA is TGTGCCTCCGGGGCGTACTATGGCTACACCTTC. The gene calls are TRBV6-5 and TRBJ1-2; tentatively, D is TRBD1 (5 bases). CDR1 is MNHEY, CDR2 SVGAGI, per germline. V lost 11 bases, J lost 3 bases, and 10 bases lay in between. The CDR3 totals 11 residues.

The chain joins TRBV9 to TRBJ1-2; D gene unclear. CDR3 size: 13 residues. The germline V gene encodes CDR1 SGDLS and CDR2 YYNGEE. V was shortened by 3 bases and J by 5 bases, with 11 bases between the two germline ends. CDR3 bases: TGTGCCAGCAGCGGTACAAATCGGTATGGCTACACCTTC. Protein: CASSGTNRYGYTF. Based on the CDR3 plus reference TRBV9 and TRBJ1-2, the full variable domain is DSGVTQTPKHLITATGQRVTLRCSPRSGDLSVYWYQQSLDQGLQFLIQYYNGEERAKGNILERFSAQQFPDLHSELNLSSLELGDSALYFCASSGTNRYGYTFGSGTRLTVV.

This clonotype was observed a handful of times. DNA for the CDR3: TGTGCCAGCTCACCATGGGGACAGGGGAGTAGGGAAGCTGAAGCTTTCTTT. This sequence encodes CASSPWGQGSREAEAFF. The V and J genes are TRBV18 and TRBJ1-1; 10 bases match TRBD1. Germline V gives CDR1 KGHSH, CDR2 LQKENI. Trimming at V came to 2 bases and at J to 6 bases, leaving 12 bases not matched to a gene. The CDR3 spans 17 residues.

This clonotype turned up a few times. This sequence joins TRBV20-1 and TRBJ2-3; D is possibly TRBD2 (6 bases). The CDR3 has 15 residues. Trimming removed 5 bases from V and 0 bases from J, with 15 bases in between. CDR1 DFQATT and CDR2 SNEGSKA come from the germline V gene (reference sequence). Here the CDR3 DNA reads TGCAGTGCTGGACCCCTTAGCGGTAGCACAGATACGCAGTATTTT. Translation: CSAGPLSGSTDTQYF.

Many counts were recorded for this clonotype. The chain carries TRBV6-2 or TRBV6-3 and TRBJ2-1, with D possibly matching TRBD1 (6 bases). V lost 6 bases to trimming and J lost 6 bases, with 9 bases between them. This CDR3 comprises 12 residues. Germline CDR1 is MNHEY and CDR2 is SVGEGT. DNA for the CDR3: TGTGCCAGCAGCACAGGGCGCAATGAGCAGTTCTTC. Protein: CASSTGRNEQFF.

At least ten counts were recorded for this clonotype. V usage is TRBV6-1 and J usage is TRBJ2-6; 11 bases fit TRBD2. After removal of 5 bases from V and 1 base from J, the junction contained 1 base not matched to a gene. CDR3 length: 16 amino acids. Germline CDR1 reads MNHNS; CDR2 reads SASEGT. The CDR3 here is CASSIAGGSGANVLTF. The CDR3 DNA is TGTGCCAGCAGTATAGCGGGGGGGTCTGGGGCCAACGTCCTGACTTTC.

The chain joins TRBV7-6 to TRBJ1-3; D remains ambiguous. The CDR3 covers 17 residues. Germline V gene sequence: CDR1 SGHVS, CDR2 FNYEAQ. V lost 4 bases to trimming and J lost 2 bases, with 18 bases between them. The CDR3 loop is CASSSPIDGRTGNTIYF. The DNA of the CDR3 is TGTGCCAGCAGCTCCCCTATTGACGGACGGACTGGAAACACCATATATTTT.

The V gene is TRBV11-3, the J gene TRBJ1-4; D not resolved. Germline V gives CDR1 SGHNT, CDR2 YENEEA. CDR3 size: 15 residues. The V end was cut by 1 base, the J end by 0 bases, with 6 bases between. CDR3 sequence: CASSLVATTNEKLFF. The CDR3 DNA reads as TGTGCCAGCAGCTTAGTGGCAACAACTAATGAAAAACTGTTTTTT. Using reference TRBV11-3 and TRBJ1-4 for the parts outside the CDR3, the full variable domain is EAGVVQSPRYKIIEKKQPVAFWCNPISGHNTLYWYLQNLGQGPELLIRYENEEAVDDSQLPKDRFSAERLKGVDSTLKIQPAELGDSAVYLCASSLVATTNEKLFFGSGTQLSVL.

For this clonotype: One junction end does not reproduce the germline sequence, and a read error may be involved. The CDR3 DNA reads TGTGCCAGTAGCTTAGAGGTGTGGCGCTGGACGTGCGAGCAGTACTTC. This encodes CASSLEVWRWTCEQYF. This chain joins TRBV7-9 and TRBJ2-7; D uncertain. The CDR3 has 16 residues. Germline CDR1 reads SEHNR; CDR2 reads FQNEAQ (reference sequence).

This clonotype showed up just a few times. The CDR3 here is CSASRVGTSGRTNTGELFF. The CDR3 nucleotides read TGCAGTGCTTCCCGTGTAGGGACTAGCGGGAGGACAAACACCGGGGAGCTGTTTTTT. The rearrangement uses TRBV20-1 and TRBJ2-2, with 15 bases that match TRBD2. V lost 5 bases, J lost 2 bases, and 12 bases stayed unmatched. The CDR3 loop spans 19 amino acids. CDR1 and CDR2 (germline): DFQATT, SNEGSKA (reference sequence).

The chain couples TRBV4-3 to TRBJ2-2; D is undetermined. Germline CDR1 is LGHNA and CDR2 is YSLEER. The CDR3 is 17 amino acids. Trimming stripped 3 bases from V and 6 bases from J, with 20 bases between. The CDR3 protein is CASSQGLLRLPPGELFF. The DNA of the CDR3 is TGCGCCAGCAGCCAGGGATTGTTAAGACTTCCCCCCGGGGAGCTGTTTTTT.

This clonotype was found a few times. The chain is built from TRBV20-1 and TRBJ1-1; D possibly corresponds to TRBD1 (5 bases). The CDR3 totals 13 residues. Germline V gene lookup returns CDR1 DFQATT and CDR2 SNEGSKA (reference sequence). V dropped 5 bases and J dropped 4 bases, with 14 bases sitting between them. This chain's CDR3 is CSAPDRYGTEAFF. The CDR3 nucleotides read TGCAGTGCTCCCGACAGATATGGCACTGAAGCTTTCTTT.

The chain carries TRBV6-1 and TRBJ1-1; 7 positions match TRBD1. The junction had 8 bases not matched to a gene; V was cut back by 6 bases and J by 4 bases. The germline V gene has CDR1 MNHNS and CDR2 SASEGT. CDR3 length: 14 residues. The CDR3 here is CASRPTGLATEAFF. CDR3 bases: TGTGCCAGCAGACCGACAGGGTTGGCCACTGAAGCTTTCTTT.